This paragraph covers one TCR beta chain sequence. The antigen is not known. This entry belongs to a study of identical twins. Points from the study as a whole: Out-of-frame beta sequences exhibited a weaker degree of excess twin sharing. Because invariant MAIT and iNKT cells could be present, zero-insertion analyses could be partly confounded.

A universal primer site came from template switching; cDNA carried unique molecular identifiers. TCRdb reprocessed the 5' RACE reads via MiXCR and lists one record per CDR3 protein. In the table there are about 240,000 distinct CDR3 sequences, 7.5% of which are singletons. Germline loops: CDR1 SSHAT, CDR2 FNYEAQ (reference sequence). This CDR3 is 15 amino acids long. V trimming: 1 base; J trimming: 4 bases; junction bases outside the gene matches: 5. These same records also appear under a second study, on yellow fever vaccine responses in identical twins.

The specimen was CD8+ T cells sorted from blood. The chain is built from TRBV7-7 and TRBJ2-5; 8 bases agree with TRBD1. The sequence was collected from a woman aged 18 to 35 in good health. This CDR3 is CASSLGQGIGETQYF. In DNA form, the CDR3 reads TGTGCCAGCAGCTTAGGACAGGGGATTGGAGAGACCCAGTACTTC.